This T cell receptor beta chain was sequenced in a study of T cell repertoires in cytomegalovirus infection. Study background: CMV epitopes, recently identified HLA-C-restricted and well-studied HLA-B-restricted, were used. Carrying CMV and the relevant HLA type showed in public TCR beta signatures. Study-level findings and limits: Individuals carrying CMV plus the relevant HLA were identified by cumulative frequency of public TCR beta families. HLA-C-restricted CMV-specific TCR beta clonotypes were dominant in the ex vivo response.

The V gene lost 4 bases and the J gene lost 2 bases, with 13 bases spanning the gap. Germline CDR1 SGHTA, CDR2 FQGTGA. The CDR3 spans 15 residues. MiXCR was run by TCRdb on the reads, yielding one entry per CDR3 protein. The sample shows under 95,000 distinct CDR3 sequences, around 49% of them seen only once. Remarks on this clonotype: The target antigen is unknown.

The sequencing here drew on CD8+ T cells from cultured PBMCs, taken from culture after CMV antigen stimulation. V usage is TRBV7-3 and J usage is TRBJ2-3; TRBD1 is a possible D gene (6 bases). The receptor was derived from a human donor in good health (CMV status not recorded). Some clones in this sample may be carry-over from other donors' samples. DNA for the CDR3: TGTGCCAGCAGCTCGGGACACATGATCACAGATACGCAGTATTTT. Protein: CASSSGHMITDTQYF.